This T cell receptor beta chain stems from a study of T-cell memory formation after mild COVID-19. This clonotype was found many times. TCRdb reprocessed the 5' RACE reads via MiXCR and lists one record per CDR3 protein. Of about 360,000 distinct CDR3 sequences listed, roughly an eighth are singletons. V gave up 5 bases and J gave up 4 bases; unmatched junction bases: 10. Germline V gene lookup returns CDR1 DFQATT and CDR2 SNEGSKA (reference sequence). The length of the CDR3 is 14 residues. The chain couples TRBV20-1 to TRBJ2-7, with 8 bases that match TRBD2. Sequencing used PBMCs or a T cell subset sorted from them (not recorded which). The sequence was obtained from a man aged 18 to 29 who had mild COVID-19 (a few samples of this study predate the infection). Cell type and time point are not known. For the CDR3, the DNA is TGCAGTGCTGCCAGGGTTAGCGGGGATTACGAGCAGTACGTC. It specifies CSAARVSGDYEQYV.